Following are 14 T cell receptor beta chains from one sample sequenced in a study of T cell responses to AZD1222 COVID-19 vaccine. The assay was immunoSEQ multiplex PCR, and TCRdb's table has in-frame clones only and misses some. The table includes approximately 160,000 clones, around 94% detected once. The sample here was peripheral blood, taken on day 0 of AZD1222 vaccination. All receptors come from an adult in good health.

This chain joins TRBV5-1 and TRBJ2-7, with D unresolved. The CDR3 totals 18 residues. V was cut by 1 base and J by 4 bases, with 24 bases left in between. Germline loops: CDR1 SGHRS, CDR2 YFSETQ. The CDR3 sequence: CASSLFGIAGLGSYEQYF. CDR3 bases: TGCGCCAGCAGCTTGTTTGGGATAGCAGGATTGGGATCTTACGAGCAGTACTTC.

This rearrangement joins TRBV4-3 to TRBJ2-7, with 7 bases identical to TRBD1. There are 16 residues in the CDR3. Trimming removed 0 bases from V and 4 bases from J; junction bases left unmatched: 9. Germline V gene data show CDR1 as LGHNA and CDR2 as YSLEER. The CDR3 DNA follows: TGCGCCAGCAGCCAAGATGGTACAGGGGTTTCGTACGAGCAGTACTTC. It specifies CASSQDGTGVSYEQYF.

CDR3 sequence (DNA): TGTGCCAGCTCGGGACAGGGGGCTTACGAGCAGTACTTC. Translated, it gives CASSGQGAYEQYF. This chain links TRBV10-3 with TRBJ2-7, with TRBD1 matching over 12 bases. Losses at the gene ends were 10 bases for V and 4 bases for J; bases not matched to a gene: 5. The CDR3 runs to 13 residues. Germline CDR1 reads ENHRY; CDR2 reads SYGVKD.

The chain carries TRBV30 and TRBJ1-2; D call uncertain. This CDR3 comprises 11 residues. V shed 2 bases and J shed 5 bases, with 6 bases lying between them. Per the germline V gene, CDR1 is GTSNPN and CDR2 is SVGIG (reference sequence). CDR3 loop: CAWSPSYGYTF. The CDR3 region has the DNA TGTGCCTGGAGTCCGTCTTATGGCTACACCTTC.

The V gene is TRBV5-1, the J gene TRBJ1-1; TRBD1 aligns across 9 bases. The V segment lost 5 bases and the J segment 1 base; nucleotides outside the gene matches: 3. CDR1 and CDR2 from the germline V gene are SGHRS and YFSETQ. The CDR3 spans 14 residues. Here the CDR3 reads CASSGDRANTEAFF. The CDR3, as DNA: TGCGCCAGCAGTGGGGACAGGGCGAACACTGAAGCTTTCTTT.

CDR3 DNA sequence: TGTGCCAGAACCCAAACGTCTAACTATGGCTACACCTTC. Its protein product is CARTQTSNYGYTF. The chain joins TRBV5-3 to TRBJ1-2; D not certain. TRBV5-3 is an ORF; its function is uncertain. The length of the CDR3 is 13 residues. Deletions cut 6 bases from V and 0 bases from J, with 9 bases between.

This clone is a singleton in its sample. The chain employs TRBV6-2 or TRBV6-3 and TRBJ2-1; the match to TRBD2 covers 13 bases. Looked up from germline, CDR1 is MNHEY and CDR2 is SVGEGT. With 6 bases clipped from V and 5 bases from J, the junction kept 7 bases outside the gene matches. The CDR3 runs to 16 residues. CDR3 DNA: TGTGCCAGCAGCGCCCCCGGGACTAGCGGGGACAATGAGCAGTTCTTC. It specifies CASSAPGTSGDNEQFF.

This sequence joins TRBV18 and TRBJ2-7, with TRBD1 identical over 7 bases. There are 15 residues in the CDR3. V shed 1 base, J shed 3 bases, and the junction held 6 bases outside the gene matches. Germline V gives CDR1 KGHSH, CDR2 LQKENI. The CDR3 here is CASSPQGASRYEQYF. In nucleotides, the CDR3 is TGTGCCAGCTCACCACAGGGGGCGTCACGCTACGAGCAGTACTTC.

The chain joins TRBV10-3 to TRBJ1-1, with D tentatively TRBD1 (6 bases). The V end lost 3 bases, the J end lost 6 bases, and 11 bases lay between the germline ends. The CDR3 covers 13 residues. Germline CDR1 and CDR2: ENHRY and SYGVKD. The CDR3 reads CAISEGGSAEAFF. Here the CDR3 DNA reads TGTGCCATCAGTGAAGGGGGTTCCGCTGAAGCTTTCTTT.

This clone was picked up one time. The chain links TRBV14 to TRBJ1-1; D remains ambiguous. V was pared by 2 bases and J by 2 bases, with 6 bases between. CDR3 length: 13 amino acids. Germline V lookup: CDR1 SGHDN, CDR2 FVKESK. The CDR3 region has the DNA TGTGCCAGCAGCCAATACAGAAACACTGAAGCTTTCTTT. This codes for CASSQYRNTEAFF.

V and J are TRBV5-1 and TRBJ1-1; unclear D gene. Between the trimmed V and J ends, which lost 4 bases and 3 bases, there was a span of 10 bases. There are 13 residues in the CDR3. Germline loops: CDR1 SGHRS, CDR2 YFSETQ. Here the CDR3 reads CASSLGSHTEAFF. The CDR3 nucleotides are TGCGCCAGCAGCCTCGGGTCTCACACTGAAGCTTTCTTT.

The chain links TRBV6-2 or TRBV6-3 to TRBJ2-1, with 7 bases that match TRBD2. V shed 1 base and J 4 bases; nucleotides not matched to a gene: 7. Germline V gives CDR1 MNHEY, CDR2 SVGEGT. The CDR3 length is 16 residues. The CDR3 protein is CASSYLASGNYNEQFF. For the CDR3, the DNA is TGTGCCAGCAGTTACTTGGCTAGCGGTAATTACAATGAGCAGTTCTTC.

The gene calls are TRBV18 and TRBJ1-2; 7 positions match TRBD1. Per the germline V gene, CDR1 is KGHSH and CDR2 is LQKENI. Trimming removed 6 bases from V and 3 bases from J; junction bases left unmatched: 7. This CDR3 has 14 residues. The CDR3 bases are TGTGCCAGCTCCCCAAGGGACAGTCACTATGGCTACACCTTC. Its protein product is CASSPRDSHYGYTF.

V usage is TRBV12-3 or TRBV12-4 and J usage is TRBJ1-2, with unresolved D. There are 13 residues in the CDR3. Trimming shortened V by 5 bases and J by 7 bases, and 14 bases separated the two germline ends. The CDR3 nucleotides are TGTGCCAGCAGTCCTCCGGGAGGTGGTGGCTACACCTTC. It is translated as CASSPPGGGGYTF.